This T cell receptor (beta chain) was captured in a study of CD8 T cells in Susac syndrome. The RNA, about 0.45 to 1 ug, was put through reverse transcription using random hexamers. TCRdb used MiXCR to reprocess the immunoSEQ multiplex PCR reads, holding one entry per CDR3 protein. The sample includes 200,000 to 300,000 distinct CDR3 sequences, 85% to 95% seen only once; the top ten take roughly 0.072%. Trimming took off 3 bases at V and 4 bases at J, with 10 bases between the two ends. Germline CDR1 and CDR2: MDHEN and SYDVKM. This CDR3 is 13 amino acids long. This sequence joins TRBV28 and TRBJ2-7; possibly TRBD1 for D (5 bases). This receptor was taken from a human donor with multiple sclerosis. The specimen sequenced was CD4+ T cells from PBMCs. In DNA, the CDR3 is TGTGCCAGCAGTTTCAGGGTTGGGTACGAGCAGTACTTC. This codes for CASSFRVGYEQYF.